These 19 T cell receptor beta chains share one sample of origin, sequenced in a study of T cells in Graves' hyperthyroidism and ophthalmopathy. The CDR3 regions of TCR beta were amplified from RNA transcripts. First-round RT-PCR with HTBI primers amplified the TCR CDR3 region. TCRdb analysed the multiplex PCR reads with MiXCR anew, one entry per CDR3 protein. The sample holds fewer than 750,000 distinct CDR3 sequences, about 15% seen once. Sequencing was carried out using blood. The receptors were gathered from a woman in her forties or fifties with Graves' ophthalmopathy.

The chain carries TRBV5-8 and TRBJ2-5; 7 bases fit TRBD2. CDR3 length: 14 residues. Germline CDR1 is SGHTS and CDR2 is YDEGEE. V was pared by 4 bases and J by 3 bases, with 6 bases of the junction left unmatched. In DNA, the CDR3 is TGTGCCAGCAGCCCCGGGGAGGGCGAAGAGACCCAGTACTTC. This sequence encodes CASSPGEGEETQYF.

This clonotype was detected a few times. Here the CDR3 reads CASSYTFGQGTGNQPQHF. The CDR3 nucleotides read TGTGCCAGCAGTTACACCTTCGGACAGGGAACTGGAAATCAGCCCCAGCATTTT. The V call is TRBV6-5, the J call TRBJ1-5; 8 positions match TRBD1. The V segment lost 2 bases and the J segment 4 bases; nucleotides outside the gene matches: 13. CDR3 length: 18 amino acids. Germline V CDR1 and CDR2: MNHEY, SVGAGI.

This clonotype was seen at least ten times. This chain joins TRBV20-1 and TRBJ2-1; 10 nucleotides line up with TRBD2. With V trimmed by 5 bases and J by 6 bases, 13 bases remained unmatched. Germline assignment: CDR1 DFQATT and CDR2 SNEGSKA (reference sequence). The CDR3 extends over 16 amino acids. CDR3 nucleotide sequence: TGCAGTGCTCCTCGAACCCTAGCGGGAGTCACCAATGAGCAGTTCTTC. Translation: CSAPRTLAGVTNEQFF.

This clonotype was seen a handful of times. The J gene is TRBJ2-2, the V gene TRBV7-3; 13 positions match TRBD2. CDR1 is SGHTA and CDR2 is FQGTGA in the germline V gene. This CDR3 region has 17 residues. V lost 5 bases to trimming and J lost 6 bases; unmatched junction nucleotides: 9. CDR3 nucleotide sequence: TGTGCCAGCAGCAAAGATCCGGGACTAGCGGGGTCCGGGGAGCTGTTTTTT. As protein: CASSKDPGLAGSGELFF. Full variable domain (remainder filled in from reference TRBV7-3 and TRBJ2-2): GAGVSQTPSNKVTEKGKYVELRCDPISGHTALYWYRQSLGQGPEFLIYFQGTGAADDSGLPNDRFFAVRPEGSVSTLKIQRTERGDSAVYLCASSKDPGLAGSGELFFGEGSRLTVL.

This clonotype has at least ten counts. The J gene is TRBJ1-2, the V gene TRBV2, with 7 bases lining up with TRBD1. Germline V gives CDR1 SNHLY, CDR2 FYNNEI. V was pared by 6 bases and J by 7 bases, with 11 bases of the junction left unmatched. The CDR3 is 14 residues long. In DNA, the CDR3 is TGTGCCAGCAGAGAGCAGACAGGGATTTTTGGCTACACCTTC. It translates to CASREQTGIFGYTF.

This clonotype has at least ten counts. The chain combines TRBV28 with TRBJ1-2; 7 positions agree with TRBD1. Germline CDR1 and CDR2: MDHEN and SYDVKM. The CDR3 has 14 amino acids. With 5 bases clipped from V and 7 bases from J, the junction kept 10 bases outside the gene matches. The CDR3 protein is CASSPSDDRVGYTF. The CDR3 DNA reads TGTGCCAGCAGTCCATCAGACGACAGGGTTGGCTACACCTTC.

This clonotype was counted at least ten times. The chain employs TRBV29-1 and TRBJ2-1; 11 nucleotides match TRBD2. The J segment lost 7 bases and the V segment lost 5 bases, leaving 7 bases of the junction unmatched. Germline CDR1 SQVTM, CDR2 ANQGSEA. The CDR3 has 14 residues. CDR3 nucleotide sequence: TGCAGCGTTCTCACTAGCGGGAGAGGTAATGAGCAGTTCTTC. This gives the protein CSVLTSGRGNEQFF.

This clonotype came up a few times. The chain uses TRBV4-2 and TRBJ2-2; 8 positions agree with TRBD2. Losses at the gene ends were 1 base for V and 7 bases for J; bases not matched to a gene: 5. The CDR3 extends over 15 amino acids. Germline CDR1 is LGHNA and CDR2 is YNFKEQ. Here the CDR3 reads CASSQGGLVGGELFF. The CDR3 DNA follows: TGTGCCAGCAGCCAAGGGGGACTAGTCGGCGGGGAGCTGTTTTTT.

V usage is TRBV7-2 and J usage is TRBJ2-5; TRBD2 matches 12 bases. The CDR3 loop spans 18 amino acids. Germline V gene lookup returns CDR1 SGHTA and CDR2 FQGNSA. The J segment lost 5 bases and the V segment lost 2 bases, leaving 12 bases of the junction unmatched. CDR3 sequence reads: CASSLRRTLAGGEETQYF. CDR3 nucleotide sequence: TGTGCCAGCAGCTTAAGACGGACCCTAGCGGGAGGGGAGGAGACCCAGTACTTC.

This clonotype was observed a few times. The chain recombines TRBV6-2 or TRBV6-3 with TRBJ2-4, with 12 positions matching TRBD2. The CDR3 length is 20 residues. Trimming removed 6 bases from V and 0 bases from J; junction bases left unmatched: 15. Germline CDR1 is MNHEY and CDR2 is SVGEGT. The DNA for the CDR3 is TGTGCCAGCAGCCTCTCTTCCGGGACTAGCGGGTTACTAGCCAAAAACATTCAGTACTTC. It encodes CASSLSSGTSGLLAKNIQYF.

A few counts support this clonotype. The gene calls are TRBV19 and TRBJ2-7, with unresolved D. V lost 1 base to trimming and J lost 5 bases, with 21 bases between them. CDR3 length: 17 amino acids. The germline CDR1 and CDR2 sequences are LNHDA and SQIVND (reference sequence). The CDR3 protein is CASSIVNRASDPHEQYF. In DNA, the CDR3 is TGTGCCAGTAGTATAGTAAATAGGGCGTCAGATCCCCACGAGCAGTACTTC.

This clonotype was recorded many times. CDR3 amino acids: CASSLIREGDEQFF. CDR3 DNA: TGTGCCAGCAGCTTAATTCGGGAGGGCGATGAGCAGTTCTTC. This chain connects TRBV7-3 to TRBJ2-1, with 8 bases fitting TRBD2. The germline V gene has CDR1 SGHTA and CDR2 FQGTGA. This CDR3 region has 14 residues. Germline trimming cut 1 base from V and 8 bases from J; bases unmatched to any gene: 4.

The CDR3 sequence is CASRGLAEVGTDTQYF. CDR3 nucleotide sequence: TGTGCCAGCAGGGGACTAGCGGAAGTCGGCACAGATACGCAGTATTTT. This chain joins TRBV6-2 or TRBV6-3 and TRBJ2-3; 11 positions agree with TRBD2. Trimming removed 6 bases from V and 1 base from J; junction bases left unmatched: 6. This CDR3 region has 16 residues. In germline, CDR1 is MNHEY, CDR2 SVGEGT.

This clonotype was counted many times. V is TRBV28 and J is TRBJ2-7; D may be TRBD2 (6 bases). The CDR3 is 14 amino acids. V was pared by 5 bases and J by 6 bases, with 17 bases between. Germline assignment: CDR1 MDHEN and CDR2 SYDVKM. CDR3 sequence reads: CASSPPFAGLEQYF. CDR3 sequence (DNA): TGTGCCAGCAGTCCCCCCTTTGCGGGGCTCGAGCAGTACTTC.

The chain joins TRBV5-5 to TRBJ1-6; D is perhaps TRBD1 (5 bases). CDR3 length: 18 residues. Germline CDR1 is SGHKS and CDR2 is YYEKEE (reference sequence). Trimming shortened V by 0 bases and J by 8 bases, and 21 bases separated the two germline ends. CDR3 sequence: CASSLEGTRGGQYSPLHF. The CDR3 DNA is TGTGCCAGCAGCTTGGAAGGCACTCGGGGGGGTCAGTATTCACCCCTCCACTTT.

This clonotype was observed a handful of times. The chain couples TRBV30 to TRBJ2-3, with D hard to call. The germline gives CDR1 GTSNPN, CDR2 SVGIG (reference sequence). This CDR3 has 15 residues. Trimming stripped 0 bases from V and 2 bases from J, with 12 bases between. The CDR3 sequence: CAWSVLGLATDTQYF. The CDR3 region has the DNA TGTGCCTGGAGTGTACTCGGCCTTGCCACAGATACGCAGTATTTT.

This clonotype was seen at least ten times. The J gene is TRBJ2-2, the V gene TRBV27; 7 nucleotides match TRBD2. Germline CDR1 and CDR2: MNHEY and SMNVEV (reference sequence). After removal of 7 bases from V and 7 bases from J, the junction contained 6 bases not matched to a gene. The CDR3 covers 13 residues. The CDR3 DNA follows: TGTGCCAGCACGGGGGAGGGCCGCGGGGAGCTGTTTTTT. Translation gives CASTGEGRGELFF.

The sample holds many counts of this clonotype. The rearrangement links TRBV7-9 to TRBJ2-1; 12 nucleotides align to TRBD2. V was clipped by 5 bases and J by 6 bases; unmatched bases: 8. Germline V gives CDR1 SEHNR, CDR2 FQNEAQ (reference sequence). This CDR3 contains 16 residues. Here the CDR3 reads CASSPTGTSGRNEQFF. CDR3 bases: TGTGCCAGCAGCCCAACCGGGACTAGCGGGCGCAATGAGCAGTTCTTC.

Only a few counts were recorded for this clonotype. V usage is TRBV7-8 and J usage is TRBJ2-1; D is perhaps TRBD2 (6 bases). CDR1 SGHVS and CDR2 FQNEAQ come from the germline V gene. The CDR3 extends over 16 amino acids. The ends were cut back, 0 bases at V and 0 bases at J, with 9 bases in the middle. The CDR3 here is CASSLAHGSSYNEQFF. Written as DNA, the CDR3 is TGTGCCAGCAGCTTAGCCCACGGGAGCTCCTACAATGAGCAGTTCTTC.